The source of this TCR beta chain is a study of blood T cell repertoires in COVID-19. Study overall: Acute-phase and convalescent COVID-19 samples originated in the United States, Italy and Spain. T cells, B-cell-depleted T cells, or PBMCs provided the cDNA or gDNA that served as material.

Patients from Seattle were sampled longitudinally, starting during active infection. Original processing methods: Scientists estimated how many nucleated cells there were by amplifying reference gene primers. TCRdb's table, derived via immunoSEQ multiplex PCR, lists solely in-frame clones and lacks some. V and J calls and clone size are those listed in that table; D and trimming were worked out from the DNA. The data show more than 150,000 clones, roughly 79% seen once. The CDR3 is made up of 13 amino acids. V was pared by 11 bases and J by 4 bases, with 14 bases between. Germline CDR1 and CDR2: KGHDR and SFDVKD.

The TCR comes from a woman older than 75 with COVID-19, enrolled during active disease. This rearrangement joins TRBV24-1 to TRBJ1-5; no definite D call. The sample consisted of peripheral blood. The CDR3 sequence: CAIQSTGNQPQHF. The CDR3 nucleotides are TGTGCCATTCAAAGTACCGGGAATCAGCCCCAGCATTTT.